A selection of T cell receptor beta chains follows, all from one sample in a study of blood T cell repertoires in COVID-19. Produced via immunoSEQ multiplex PCR; TCRdb's table is partial and in-frame only. The table lists approximately 260,000 clones, about nine tenths of them singletons. The sequenced material came from PBMCs or T cells enriched from blood (not recorded which). These TCRs come from a woman aged 60-75 years who had recovered from COVID-19. Each CDR3 is given with its conserved first and last residue. A D gene is named only where the DNA matches it firmly. A clone size is listed for some rows: how often the clone was seen (once, few, many), or a class if it is expanded.

clone size	J gene	V gene	D gene	CDR3 DNA	CDR3 protein
once	TRBJ2-1	TRBV7-6	TRBD2	TGTGCCAGCAGCCCCCTAGCGGGAGAGGGGAATGAGCAGTTCTTC	CASSPLAGEGNEQFF
.	TRBJ1-4	TRBV6-1	TRBD1	TGTGCCAGCAGTGAGACAGGGGCTGAAAAACTGTTTTTT	CASSETGAEKLFF
.	TRBJ1-5	TRBV28	TRBD1	TGTGCCAGCAGTTCCCTGGGACAGGGACGGGGGCAGCCCCAGCATTTT	CASSSLGQGRGQPQHF
.	TRBJ1-1	TRBV6-5	.	TGTGCCAGCAGTAACCAGGGATGGACTGAAGCTTTCTTT	CASSNQGWTEAFF
.	TRBJ2-1	TRBV19	.	TGTGCCAGTAGGACCGACTCACCTAGGAACAATGAGCAGTTCTTC	CASRTDSPRNNEQFF
.	TRBJ2-3	TRBV27	.	TGTGCCAGCAGTTTATTCGTCACAGATACGCAGTATTTT	CASSLFVTDTQYF
.	TRBJ1-1	TRBV2	.	TGTGCCAGCACTTCGGAGGTTGGTCCCACTGAAGCTTTCTTT	CASTSEVGPTEAFF
.	TRBJ2-5	TRBV25-1	.	TGTGCCAGCAGTGCTGACAGCCAAGAGACCCAGTACTTC	CASSADSQETQYF
.	TRBJ2-7	TRBV6-6	TRBD2	TGTGCCAGCAGTTTTAGCGGGGGGGCCTCCTACGAGCAGTACTTC	CASSFSGGASYEQYF
.	TRBJ2-1	TRBV11-2	TRBD2	TGTGCCAGCAGCTTAGGGCGGGAGAACGGTTACAATGAGCAGTTCTTC	CASSLGRENGYNEQFF
.	TRBJ1-1	TRBV3-1/TRBV3-2	.	TGTGCCAGCAGCCATAGGACAGACACTGAAGCTTTCTTT	CASSHRTDTEAFF
.	TRBJ1-1	TRBV5-1	.	TGCGCCAGCAGCTTGGTCGGGGGTGGGAACACTGAAGCTTTCTTT	CASSLVGGGNTEAFF
.	TRBJ2-7	TRBV7-9	.	TGTGCCAGCAGCTCCCCCCCGACAGCTTACGAGCAGTACTTC	CASSSPPTAYEQYF
.	TRBJ2-3	TRBV19	.	TGTGCCAGTAGTATAGCCATCACAGATACGCAGTATTTT	CASSIAITDTQYF
.	TRBJ2-1	TRBV10-1	.	TGCGCCAGCAGTGAGGAACTAGCAAACTCCTACAATGAGCAGTTCTTC	CASSEELANSYNEQFF